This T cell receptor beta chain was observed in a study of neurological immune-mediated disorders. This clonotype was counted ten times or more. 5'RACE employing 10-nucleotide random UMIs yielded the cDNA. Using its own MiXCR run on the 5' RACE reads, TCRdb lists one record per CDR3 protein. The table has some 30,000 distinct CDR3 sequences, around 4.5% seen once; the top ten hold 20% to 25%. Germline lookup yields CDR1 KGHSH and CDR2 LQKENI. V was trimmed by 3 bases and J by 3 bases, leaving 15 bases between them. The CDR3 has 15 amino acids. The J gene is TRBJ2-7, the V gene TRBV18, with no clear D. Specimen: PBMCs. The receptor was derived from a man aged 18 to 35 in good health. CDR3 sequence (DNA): TGTGCCAGCTCACCTGGGTCAACTGGCGTCTACGAGCAGTACTTC. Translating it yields CASSPGSTGVYEQYF.